The clone carrying this T cell receptor (beta chain) was seen a single time. This specimen belongs to a study of technical replicates of blood from a handful of donors. Germline trimming cut 5 bases from V and 6 bases from J; bases unmatched to any gene: 2. CDR1 MDHEN and CDR2 SYDVKM come from the germline V gene. The CDR3 runs 12 residues. TCRdb's table, derived via immunoSEQ multiplex PCR, lists solely in-frame clones and lacks some. The sample lists around 80,000 clones, roughly 98% occurring once. V gene TRBV28 combines with J gene TRBJ2-3; 7 nucleotides match TRBD1. This clonotype was sampled from a human donor in good health. The specimen sequenced was T cells isolated from PBMCs. The CDR3 loop reads CASSDRVDTQYF. CDR3 coding DNA: TGTGCCAGCAGTGACAGGGTGGATACGCAGTATTTT.